The next 25 T cell receptor beta chains were all read from a single sample in a study of Graves' ophthalmopathy and Graves' hyperthyroidism. Beta-chain TCR CDR3 regions were amplified from RNA transcripts. A first-round RT-PCR used HTBI primers, followed by a second-round multiplex PCR. TCRdb itself ran the multiplex PCR reads through MiXCR, one entry per CDR3 protein. Seen here are about 370,000 distinct CDR3 sequences, about a sixth observed once, and the top ten hold 2.4%. Sequences were obtained from peripheral blood. These receptors originate from an adult woman with stable Graves' hyperthyroidism.

This clonotype appeared a few times. The chain has TRBV9 and TRBJ1-1, with D uncertain. With 3 bases removed from V and 0 bases from J, the gap between germline ends came to 18 bases. Germline assignment: CDR1 SGDLS and CDR2 YYNGEE. This CDR3 spans 17 amino acids. CDR3 DNA: TGTGCCAGCAGCGGGTACGATGGCGGCCGAATGAACACTGAAGCTTTCTTT. Translating gives CASSGYDGGRMNTEAFF.

This clonotype was recorded many times. This chain connects TRBV28 to TRBJ1-1; D remains ambiguous. Trimming took off 6 bases at V and 2 bases at J, with 10 bases between the two ends. CDR1 and CDR2 from the germline V gene are MDHEN and SYDVKM. The CDR3 is 13 residues long. The CDR3 loop reads CASRVPGNTEAFF. The CDR3 DNA reads TGTGCCAGCAGAGTCCCGGGCAACACTGAAGCTTTCTTT. Full variable domain (rest looked up from reference TRBV28 and TRBJ1-1): DVKVTQSSRYLVKRTGEKVFLECVQDMDHENMFWYRQDPGLGLRLIYFSYDVKMKEKGDIPEGYSVSREKKERFSLILESASTNQTSMYLCASRVPGNTEAFFGQGTRLTVV.

In this sample, this clonotype turned up many times. V and J are TRBV27 and TRBJ1-6, with a possible D match to TRBD1 (5 bases). The CDR3 length is 13 residues. Germline V gene lookup returns CDR1 MNHEY and CDR2 SMNVEV (reference sequence). Trimming stripped 6 bases from V and 10 bases from J, with 13 bases between. The DNA for the CDR3 is TGTGCCAGCAGCTCCGAGGGGAACTCACCCCTCCACTTT. Encoded protein: CASSSEGNSPLHF.

This clonotype was detected many times. This rearrangement joins TRBV20-1 to TRBJ2-5, with TRBD2 identical over 8 bases. V trimming: 1 base; J trimming: 7 bases; junction bases outside the gene matches: 5. The CDR3 loop spans 13 amino acids. Germline V gene data show CDR1 as DFQATT and CDR2 as SNEGSKA (reference sequence). The CDR3 reads CSARAGGPGTQYF. CDR3 nucleotide sequence: TGCAGTGCTAGAGCGGGAGGGCCGGGGACCCAGTACTTC.

Ten or more counts support this clonotype. The chain joins TRBV12-3 or TRBV12-4 to TRBJ1-3, with TRBD1 as a possible D gene (5 bases). The CDR3 is 17 residues long. Trimming removed 6 bases from V and 0 bases from J, with 18 bases in between. The CDR3 DNA follows: TGTGCCAGCAGACCCCAAATCCAGGGCCTCTCTGGAAACACCATATATTTT. It yields the protein CASRPQIQGLSGNTIYF.

Many counts were recorded for this clonotype. The rearrangement uses TRBV11-2 and TRBJ2-7; possible D gene TRBD2, 6 bases. Germline values: CDR1 SGHAT, CDR2 FQNNGV. V was trimmed by 3 bases and J by 4 bases, leaving 13 bases between them. The CDR3 is made up of 14 amino acids. CDR3 DNA sequence: TGTGCCAGCAGCTTCACGGGAGAGCGATACGAGCAGTACTTC. Translating it yields CASSFTGERYEQYF.

This clonotype was seen ten or more times. Since no conserved phenylalanine or tryptophan closes the CDR3, a read error is the likely cause. The V call is TRBV6-5, the J call TRBJ2-2; D is unclear. V dropped 2 bases and J dropped 3 bases, with 4 bases sitting between them. The CDR3 has 13 amino acids. CDR1 MNHEY and CDR2 SVGAGI come from the germline V gene. CDR3 DNA sequence: TGTGCCAGCAGTTACAAGGACACCGGGGAGCTGTTTGTT. Its translation is CASSYKDTGELFV.

The table lists this clonotype with many counts. This chain connects TRBV6-1 to TRBJ1-2, with TRBD1 matching over 8 bases. This CDR3 spans 14 amino acids. The germline V gene encodes CDR1 MNHNS and CDR2 SASEGT. With 6 bases clipped from V and 5 bases from J, the junction kept 8 bases outside the gene matches. The CDR3 DNA sequence: TGTGCCAGCAGACAGACAGGGGTGGTGTATGGCTACACCTTC. This translates into CASRQTGVVYGYTF.

The sample holds many counts of this clonotype. The CDR3 DNA sequence: TGTGCCAGCAGTCCCGGGACAGGGGTGGAGACCCAGTACTTC. This codes for CASSPGTGVETQYF. The V gene is TRBV12-3 or TRBV12-4, the J gene TRBJ2-5; 10 bases agree with TRBD1. The CDR3 totals 14 residues. The trim removed 5 bases at V and 5 bases at J, leaving 5 bases unmatched.

This clonotype was counted ten times or more. This rearrangement joins TRBV20-1 to TRBJ2-7; the D gene is possibly TRBD2 (5 bases). Per the germline V gene, CDR1 is DFQATT and CDR2 is SNEGSKA (reference sequence). The CDR3 has 16 amino acids. Deletions cut 3 bases from V and 0 bases from J, with 18 bases between. The CDR3 region has the DNA TGCAGTGCTAGCCCCCTCGGGGAGTCCCCCTCCTACGAGCAGTACTTC. Its translation is CSASPLGESPSYEQYF.

This clonotype has a count of ten or more. This sequence joins TRBV28 and TRBJ2-2; the match to TRBD2 covers 9 bases. CDR3 length equals 18 residues. In germline, CDR1 is MDHEN, CDR2 SYDVKM. J lost 0 bases, V lost 10 bases, and 15 bases had no gene match. The DNA for the CDR3 is TGTGCCACCGTAAGCCGGACTAGCGCATATCCGAACACCGGGGAGCTGTTTTTT. Its translation is CATVSRTSAYPNTGELFF.

The sample holds many counts of this clonotype. The chain joins TRBV7-2 to TRBJ2-7, with 13 nucleotides matching TRBD2. This CDR3 has 15 amino acids. Germline V lookup: CDR1 SGHTA, CDR2 FQGNSA. V lost 3 bases, J lost 7 bases, and 6 bases stayed unmatched. The CDR3 region is CASSFPGLAGVEQYF. The CDR3 DNA sequence: TGTGCCAGCAGCTTCCCCGGACTAGCGGGAGTTGAGCAGTACTTC.

This clonotype has a count of ten or more. The chain combines TRBV6-5 with TRBJ1-6; 9 bases are shared with TRBD1. From germline, CDR1 is MNHEY and CDR2 SVGAGI. The CDR3 contains 14 residues. V dropped 2 bases and J dropped 9; count of bases not matched to a gene: 2. The CDR3, as DNA: TGTGCCAGCAGTTACCGACAGGGGGTTTCACCCCTCCACTTT. Translation: CASSYRQGVSPLHF.

This clonotype was detected ten times or more. V gene TRBV5-1 combines with J gene TRBJ1-1; TRBD1 aligns across 7 bases. The CDR3 runs 17 residues. The germline V gene encodes CDR1 SGHRS and CDR2 YFSETQ. J lost 0 bases, V lost 7 bases, and 15 bases had no gene match. The CDR3, as DNA: TGCGCCAGCCAGTTACAGGGGACCACGCGTCTGAACACTGAAGCTTTCTTT. Residues: CASQLQGTTRLNTEAFF.

This clonotype came up many times. The chain carries TRBV12-3 or TRBV12-4 and TRBJ2-7; TRBD2 matches at 10 bases. V was clipped by 4 bases and J by 5 bases; unmatched bases: 11. The CDR3 has 16 residues. DNA for the CDR3: TGTGCCAGCAGTTCTGTTAGCGGGAGGCCGGGGAACGAGCAGTACTTC. Protein sequence: CASSSVSGRPGNEQYF.

This clonotype was seen repeatedly, ten times or more. This chain joins TRBV28 and TRBJ2-4; no definite D call. Germline loops: CDR1 MDHEN, CDR2 SYDVKM. This CDR3 is 14 amino acids long. V dropped 3 bases and J dropped 0 bases, with 6 bases sitting between them. CDR3 sequence: CASSFLVAKNIQYF. The DNA of the CDR3 is TGTGCCAGCAGTTTTCTGGTAGCCAAAAACATTCAGTACTTC.

This chain connects TRBV11-2 to TRBJ2-2; D ambiguous. CDR1 is SGHAT and CDR2 is FQNNGV in the germline V gene. CDR3 length equals 17 residues. V lost 4 bases to trimming and J lost 2 bases, with 17 bases between them. The CDR3 sequence: CASSYLNRLENTGELFF. The CDR3 nucleotides read TGTGCCAGCAGCTACCTAAACCGGCTCGAAAACACCGGGGAGCTGTTTTTT.

This rearrangement joins TRBV25-1 to TRBJ2-5; a weak D match, TRBD2 (5 bases). The V end lost 3 bases, the J end lost 4 bases, and 21 bases lay between the germline ends. Germline assignment: CDR1 MGHDK and CDR2 SYGVNS. The CDR3 extends over 17 amino acids. CDR3 sequence (DNA): TGTGCCAGCAGTGATTACGATCACCGGGTCGAGGGAGAGACCCAGTACTTC. Amino acid sequence: CASSDYDHRVEGETQYF.

This clonotype has ten or more counts. The chain links TRBV15 to TRBJ1-5; D remains unclear. CDR3 length: 17 residues. Germline CDR1 reads LNHNV; CDR2 reads YYDKDF (reference sequence). V was shortened by 2 bases and J by 0 bases, with 14 bases between the two germline ends. The CDR3 DNA reads TGTGCCACCAGCAGACCGAACCCGACGGATAGCAATCAGCCCCAGCATTTT. Its protein product is CATSRPNPTDSNQPQHF.

This clonotype has ten or more counts. V is TRBV6-2 or TRBV6-3 and J is TRBJ2-7; D not certain. The CDR3 has 12 residues. Germline lookup yields CDR1 MNHEY and CDR2 SVGEGT. Deletions cut 2 bases from V and 7 bases from J, with 9 bases between. CDR3 bases: TGTGCCAGCAGTTACCACTGGCGAGAGCAGTACTTC. It codes for CASSYHWREQYF.

The sample holds many counts of this clonotype. The gene calls are TRBV12-3 or TRBV12-4 and TRBJ2-5; weak D call: TRBD2 (5 bases). The CDR3 has 14 residues. Between the trimmed V and J ends, which lost 5 bases and 4 bases, there was a span of 14 bases. The CDR3 spells CASSTPDSPETQYF. The CDR3 bases are TGTGCCAGCAGTACCCCGGACTCGCCAGAGACCCAGTACTTC.

The table lists this clonotype with many counts. The chain links TRBV12-3 or TRBV12-4 to TRBJ2-6; 10 positions match TRBD1. The length of the CDR3 is 17 residues. The V gene end was trimmed by 8 bases and the J gene end by 1 base; junction bases not matched to a gene: 8. The CDR3 sequence is CASSPGDRGSGANVLTF. CDR3 DNA sequence: TGTGCCAGCTCTCCCGGGGACAGGGGATCTGGGGCCAACGTCCTGACTTTC.

This clonotype came up once. Because the CDR3 is missing its conserved closing phenylalanine or tryptophan, this is likely a read error. The DNA is omitted, as the CDR3 cannot be located on it reliably, and the CDR3 follows TCRdb's listing. This sequence joins TRBV28 and TRBJ1-1; TRBD1, as called in the table, went unchecked against the DNA. Looked up from germline, CDR1 is MDHEN and CDR2 is SYDVKM. The CDR3 is made up of 12 amino acids, end residues included. The CDR3 protein is CASGLRTGWTFY.

This clonotype was observed many times. The V call is TRBV15, the J call TRBJ1-2; D unclear. Germline V gene lookup returns CDR1 LNHNV and CDR2 YYDKDF (reference sequence). Trimming stripped 0 bases from V and 7 bases from J, with 12 bases between. This CDR3 comprises 14 residues. The CDR3: CATSRDRAPAGYTF. CDR3 sequence (DNA): TGTGCCACCAGCAGAGATCGAGCCCCAGCTGGCTACACCTTC.

This clonotype occurred a few times. The rearrangement uses TRBV5-1 and TRBJ1-3; D uncertain. Trimming cost V 0 bases and J 0 bases, with 10 bases left between them. The CDR3 extends over 16 amino acids. From germline, CDR1 is SGHRS and CDR2 YFSETQ. CDR3 nucleotide sequence: TGCGCCAGCAGCTTGGAAAACAGATTCTCTGGAAACACCATATATTTT. This gives the protein CASSLENRFSGNTIYF.